A selection of T cell receptor beta chains follows, all from one sample in a study of vaccination and CD4 T cells after COVID-19. TCRdb reanalysed the PCR reads using MiXCR and keeps one entry per CDR3 protein. The table lists under 10,000 distinct CDR3 sequences, approximately 19% of them singletons. For these TCRs, the target antigens are not known. Material: CD4+ T cells from blood, cultured in vitro, obtained after SARS-CoV-2 vaccination. These TCRs come from a human donor who had recovered from COVID-19. Each CDR3 is given with its conserved first and last residue. A D gene is named only where the DNA matches it firmly. Size tells how often a clone was seen (once, few, many) or the class of an expanded clone, and some rows leave it out.

12,NA,TRBJ2-7,NA,TRBV2,TGTGCCAGCAGTGCCCCTGTGGCCGAGCAGTACTTC,CASSAPVAEQYF
15,TRBD1,TRBJ2-2,few,TRBV7-9,TGTGCCAGCAGCCCCCGGGACAGGTACACCGGGGAGCTGTTTTTT,CASSPRDRYTGELFF
13,TRBD1,TRBJ1-4,NA,TRBV20-1,TGCAGTGCTAGAAAGGGGGCCGGTGAAAAACTGTTTTTT,CSARKGAGEKLFF
13,NA,TRBJ1-2,medium-sized,TRBV20-1,TGCAGTGCTAGAGGGGGGGTCGGCTATGGCTACACCTTC,CSARGGVGYGYTF
15,NA,TRBJ2-3,many,TRBV10-1,TGCGCCAGCAGTGATGTTCCAAACCCTTTAGATACGCAGTATTTT,CASSDVPNPLDTQYF
15,NA,TRBJ2-3,NA,TRBV28,TGTGCCACGTTGGGGGAGACACCGAGCACAGATACGCAGTATTTT,CATLGETPSTDTQYF
14,NA,TRBJ2-1,NA,TRBV19,TGTGCCAGTAGTTCCGGGGGCTTCAACAATGAGCAGTTCTTC,CASSSGGFNNEQFF
14,TRBD1,TRBJ2-7,few,TRBV18,TGTGCCAGCCGTCCCGGGACAGGGCTCGACGAGCAGTACTTC,CASRPGTGLDEQYF
15,TRBD1,TRBJ2-5,NA,TRBV16,TGTGCCAGCAGCCAACGAACAGGGGGCCAAGAGACCCAGTACTTC,CASSQRTGGQETQYF
17,TRBD1,TRBJ1-1,NA,TRBV27,TGTGCCAGCAGTTTTTGGGCAGGGGGCCACTTGAACACTGAAGCTTTCTTT,CASSFWAGGHLNTEAFF
15,TRBD1,TRBJ1-1,NA,TRBV18,TGTGCCAGCTCACTCTGGACAGGTGGAGGCACTGAAGCTTTCTTT,CASSLWTGGGTEAFF
15,NA,TRBJ2-6,NA,TRBV4-3,TGCGCCAGCAGCCAAGCTGCCTCTGGGGCCAACGTCCTGACTTTC,CASSQAASGANVLTF
18,TRBD1,TRBJ2-6,NA,TRBV6-5,TGTGCCAGCAGTTTGGCCGGGACAGGTTACTCTGGGGCCAACGTCCTGACTTTC,CASSLAGTGYSGANVLTF
16,TRBD1,TRBJ2-1,NA,TRBV4-1,TGCGCCAGCAGCCAAGATGGGCAGGGGGCGCGTAATGAGCAGTTCTTC,CASSQDGQGARNEQFF
16,NA,TRBJ1-6,medium-sized,TRBV20-1,TGCAGTGCTAGAGGTCCCGAGATAGCGTATAATTCACCCCTCCACTTT,CSARGPEIAYNSPLHF
14,TRBD1,TRBJ1-1,NA,TRBV6-2/TRBV6-3,TGTGCCAGCAGTCACGGGGACAGGGGGAATGAAGCTTTCTTT,CASSHGDRGNEAFF
14,NA,TRBJ1-2,medium-sized,TRBV20-1,TGCAGTGCTAGAGCTCAGGGTGTGGGCTATGGCTACACCTTC,CSARAQGVGYGYTF
15,TRBD1,TRBJ2-7,few,TRBV28,TGTGCCAGCAGTTTAGGGGGACAGAATAACTACGAGCAGTACTTC,CASSLGGQNNYEQYF
14,NA,TRBJ2-7,NA,TRBV5-1,TGCGCCAGCAGCTTTACCGCAGGGGCGAACGAGCAGTACTTC,CASSFTAGANEQYF
14,NA,TRBJ1-2,NA,TRBV7-8,TGTGCCAGCAGCTTAGGGCAGGGGAACTATGGCTACACCTTC,CASSLGQGNYGYTF
12,NA,TRBJ2-7,few,TRBV20-1,TGCAGTGCTAGCTACAGGGTCTACGAGCAGTACTTC,CSASYRVYEQYF
12,TRBD1,TRBJ2-7,NA,TRBV28,TGTGCCACAGGGGGTGGCACCTACGAGCAGTACTTC,CATGGGTYEQYF
14,NA,TRBJ1-1,medium-sized,TRBV27,TGTGCCAGCAGGCCACAACAGGGTAGATCTGAAGCTTTCTTT,CASRPQQGRSEAFF
15,NA,TRBJ2-7,NA,TRBV6-1,TGTGCCAGCACTTTGGGGGCGGTAAGCTCCTACGAGCAGTACTTC,CASTLGAVSSYEQYF
13,NA,TRBJ1-4,NA,TRBV20-1,TGCAGTGCTAGCGTAGGGGTTGGGGAAAAACTGTTTTTT,CSASVGVGEKLFF
18,NA,TRBJ2-7,few,TRBV4-1,TGCGCCAGCAGCCAAGATCCCTCTGGACAGCTAAAGTCCTACGAGCAGTACTTC,CASSQDPSGQLKSYEQYF
14,TRBD1,TRBJ2-7,many,TRBV7-8,TGTGCCAGCAGCGTGACAGGGGGTCACTACGAGCAGTACTTC,CASSVTGGHYEQYF
15,NA,TRBJ1-5,few,TRBV6-2/TRBV6-3,TGTGCCACCCGTCGGGCAGGGGAGATTACTCAGCCCCAGCATTTT,CATRRAGEITQPQHF
15,TRBD1,TRBJ1-6,few,TRBV28,TGTGCCAGCAGCCCTGGCACAGGGGGCAATTCACCCCTCCACTTT,CASSPGTGGNSPLHF
16,NA,TRBJ2-5,medium-sized,TRBV7-7,TGTGCTAGCAGCTTAGGGGGTCAGGGACGAGGGGAGACCCAGTACTTC,CASSLGGQGRGETQYF
13,NA,TRBJ2-7,few,TRBV7-2,TGTGCCAGCAGCTTCTTCAACAGCTACGAGCAGTACTTC,CASSFFNSYEQYF
16,TRBD2,TRBJ2-1,NA,TRBV10-3,TGTGCCATCAGTGCGGGACTAGCGATCTCCTACAATGAGCAGTTCTTC,CAISAGLAISYNEQFF
13,NA,TRBJ1-4,few,TRBV20-1,TGCAGTGCTAGCGGAGGATATGGTGAAAAACTGTTTTTT,CSASGGYGEKLFF
15,TRBD1,TRBJ1-1,few,TRBV6-1,TGTGCCAGCAGCGAACGAGGGACAGGGAGTGGTTTAGCTTTCTTT,CASSERGTGSGLAFF
10,NA,TRBJ2-1,NA,TRBV2,TGTGCCAGCGGTGGGAATGAGCGGTTCTTC,CASGGNERFF
15,TRBD1,TRBJ2-7,NA,TRBV25-1,TGTGCCAGCAGTGAATCCACGGGACAGATATACGAGCAGTACTTC,CASSESTGQIYEQYF
13,NA,TRBJ2-3,medium-sized,TRBV20-1,TGCAGTGCCGACGGTAGGGGCACAGATACGCAGTATTTT,CSADGRGTDTQYF
13,NA,TRBJ1-5,NA,TRBV2,TGTGCCAGCATGAGGGTCAGTAATCAGCCCCAGCATTTT,CASMRVSNQPQHF
15,NA,TRBJ1-1,NA,TRBV6-1,TGTGCCAGCAACCCAGGAGAAGGCTTGAACACTGAAGCTTTCTTT,CASNPGEGLNTEAFF
16,TRBD1,TRBJ1-5,NA,TRBV5-1,TGCGCCAGCAGCCCCGCAGGGGGATATAGCAATCAGCCCCAGCATTTT,CASSPAGGYSNQPQHF
15,NA,TRBJ2-4,few,TRBV20-1,TGCAGTGCTCTTACACCTCGAGGGGCCAAAAACATTCAGTACTTC,CSALTPRGAKNIQYF
17,TRBD1,TRBJ1-5,many,TRBV6-1,TGTGCCAGCAGACCCTCCGCAGGGGGACAGGGCAATCAGCCCCAGCATTTT,CASRPSAGGQGNQPQHF
13,NA,TRBJ2-7,NA,TRBV7-2,TGTGCCAGCAGCTTAGGGCGAAGCTACGAGCAGTACTTC,CASSLGRSYEQYF
16,NA,TRBJ2-3,medium-sized,TRBV7-9,TGTGCCAGCAGCTTAGGGCAGGGCCAGTCGAGAGATACGCAGTATTTT,CASSLGQGQSRDTQYF
17,NA,TRBJ2-3,NA,TRBV30,TGTGCCTGGAGCCTTACCCGAGGCCCCACCTTCACAGATACGCAGTATTTT,CAWSLTRGPTFTDTQYF